This T cell receptor beta chain is drawn from a study of early T cells in non-severe SARS-CoV-2 infection. Study in general: Sequencing input comprised bulk RNA from unsorted whole blood; chain pairing was not available. Study-level results: VDJdb matching skewed toward anti-spike CD8 responses, missing private and CD4 specificities.

In the library, individual cDNA molecules carried attached unique molecular identifiers. TCRdb fed the 5' RACE reads into MiXCR, producing one record per CDR3 protein. The sample consists of fewer than 80,000 distinct CDR3 sequences, 10% to 12% of them appearing once. Only a few counts were recorded for this clonotype. The antigen remains unidentified. V lost 5 bases and J lost 5, with 9 bases in between. The germline CDR1 and CDR2 sequences are SGHAT and FQNNGV. This CDR3 comprises 12 residues. This TCR derives from an adult who was a healthcare worker with PCR-confirmed SARS-CoV-2 infection or an uninfected control (not recorded which). V usage is TRBV11-2 and J usage is TRBJ1-1; the D is unclear. The input for sequencing was whole blood, taken at baseline. The chain's CDR3 is CASSEGRTEAFF. The CDR3 DNA sequence: TGTGCCAGCAGCGAAGGGAGGACTGAAGCTTTCTTT.